These 22 T cell receptor beta chains came from one sample sequenced in a study of T cell repertoires in cytomegalovirus infection. TCRdb re-called the reads with MiXCR, one entry per CDR3 protein. The repertoire includes fewer than 400,000 distinct CDR3 sequences, 15% to 20% of them detected once, and around 10% sits in the top ten. Sequences were obtained from PBMCs. Every receptor here comes from a human donor in good health (CMV status not recorded). Some clones in this sample may be carry-over from other donors' samples.

This clonotype was detected only a few times. J is TRBJ2-3 and V is TRBV7-9; 7 bases fit TRBD2. Trimming removed 5 bases from V and 5 bases from J; junction bases left unmatched: 10. Germline V gene data show CDR1 as SEHNR and CDR2 as FQNEAQ (reference sequence). The CDR3 has 15 residues. Here the CDR3 reads CASSPRGGRLDTQYF. The CDR3 nucleotides read TGTGCCAGCAGCCCCCGGGGCGGGAGATTAGATACGCAGTATTTT. The full variable domain, in which reference TRBV7-9 and TRBJ2-3 provide the parts outside the CDR3, is DTGVSQNPRHKITKRGQNVTFRCDPISEHNRLYWYRQTLGQGPEFLTYFQNEAQLEKSRLLSDRFSAERPKGSFSTLEIQRTEQGDSAMYLCASSPRGGRLDTQYFGPGTRLTVL.

J is TRBJ1-1 and V is TRBV2; 9 positions agree with TRBD1. J gave up 5 bases and V 7 bases, and 5 bases lay outside the gene matches. Per germline, CDR1 SNHLY and CDR2 FYNNEI. The CDR3 sequence is 13 residues long. The CDR3, as DNA: TGTGCCAGCACCGGGACAGGGAGGACTGAAGCTTTCTTT. This encodes CASTGTGRTEAFF.

The V gene is TRBV11-3, the J gene TRBJ2-1; possibly TRBD2 for D (6 bases). Trimming removed 1 base from V and 8 bases from J, with 12 bases in between. This CDR3 contains 14 residues. Germline V CDR1 and CDR2: SGHNT, YENEEA. CDR3 sequence (DNA): TGTGCCAGCAGCTTAGGGGGGGATCTGGATGAGCAGTTCTTC. Translating it yields CASSLGGDLDEQFF.

The gene calls are TRBV11-2 and TRBJ2-5; tentative D call: TRBD1 (5 bases). Trimming pared 0 bases from V and 5 bases from J, leaving 10 bases between. The germline V gene encodes CDR1 SGHAT and CDR2 FQNNGV. The CDR3 runs to 14 residues. The DNA for the CDR3 is TGTGCCAGCAGCTTAGATAGGGGCGCGGAGACCCAGTACTTC. It encodes CASSLDRGAETQYF.

This clonotype was seen more than once but under ten times. This sequence joins TRBV28 and TRBJ2-5; D possibly corresponds to TRBD2 (6 bases). The CDR3 extends over 14 amino acids. Germline loops: CDR1 MDHEN, CDR2 SYDVKM. Trimming took 5 bases from V and 7 from J, leaving 17 bases between them. The CDR3 loop reads CASSPSPGLGTQYF. CDR3 nucleotide sequence: TGTGCCAGCAGTCCTTCACCGGGACTCGGGACCCAGTACTTC.

As concerns this clonotype: A much larger clonotype is one base distant, so this may be a read error. The chain combines TRBV7-2 with TRBJ1-2; possible D gene TRBD1, 6 bases. The CDR3 contains 14 residues. Per germline, CDR1 SGHTA and CDR2 FQGNSA. V lost 1 base, J lost 3 bases, and 9 bases lay in between. The CDR3 reads CASSLVDSYYGYTF. The CDR3 DNA reads as TGTGCCAGCAGCTTAGTGGACAGTTACTATGGCTACACCTTC.

This sequence joins TRBV2 and TRBJ2-5; the match to TRBD2 covers 13 bases. Per the germline V gene, CDR1 is SNHLY and CDR2 is FYNNEI. CDR3 length equals 14 residues. After removal of 10 bases from V and 1 base from J, the junction contained 3 bases not matched to a gene. CDR3 loop: CATGTSGIQETQYF. CDR3 nucleotides: TGTGCCACCGGGACTAGCGGGATCCAAGAGACCCAGTACTTC.

This chain connects TRBV30 to TRBJ1-2; 7 positions match TRBD1. CDR1 and CDR2 from the germline V gene are GTSNPN and SVGIG (reference sequence). The CDR3 length is 12 residues. V lost 2 bases, J lost 9 bases, and 6 bases stayed unmatched. CDR3 sequence (DNA): TGTGCCTGGAGTCCAGGGGGGCCCCGCTACACCTTC. Protein: CAWSPGGPRYTF.

The CDR3 DNA reads as TGCAGTGCTAGATCGGACCGCGTTGAGCAGTTCTTC. It specifies CSARSDRVEQFF. The chain has TRBV20-1 and TRBJ2-1; no definite D call. Germline CDR1 reads DFQATT; CDR2 reads SNEGSKA (reference sequence). The CDR3 runs 12 residues. V gave up 2 bases and J gave up 9 bases, with 11 bases separating them.

The chain is built from TRBV5-4 and TRBJ2-5; no clear D. Per the germline V gene, CDR1 is SGHNT and CDR2 is YYREEE (reference sequence). This CDR3 is 14 amino acids long. V lost 0 bases and J 1 base, leaving 7 bases between the germline ends. CDR3 sequence: CASSLVETQETQYF. The CDR3 DNA sequence: TGTGCCAGCAGCTTGGTTGAGACCCAAGAGACCCAGTACTTC.

This clonotype was recorded a few times. This chain connects TRBV11-2 to TRBJ1-5; D might be TRBD1 (5 bases). The germline CDR1 and CDR2 sequences are SGHAT and FQNNGV. The CDR3 is 14 residues long. Deletions cut 2 bases from V and 4 bases from J, with 9 bases between. As DNA, the CDR3 is TGTGCCAGCAGCTTATACGGGGGAAATCAGCCCCAGCATTTT. Its translation: CASSLYGGNQPQHF. Based on the CDR3 plus reference TRBV11-2 and TRBJ1-5, the full variable domain is EAGVAQSPRYKIIEKRQSVAFWCNPISGHATLYWYQQILGQGPKLLIQFQNNGVVDDSQLPKDRFSAERLKGVDSTLKIQPAKLEDSAVYLCASSLYGGNQPQHFGDGTRLSIL.

The V gene is TRBV27, the J gene TRBJ2-5; D not certain. From germline, CDR1 is MNHEY and CDR2 SMNVEV (reference sequence). The V and J ends lost 0 bases and 6 bases respectively, with 8 bases between them. This CDR3 contains 13 residues. The CDR3, as DNA: TGTGCCAGCAGTTTATCGCTGACTCAGACCCAGTACTTC. The encoded protein is CASSLSLTQTQYF.

The J gene is TRBJ2-7, the V gene TRBV4-3, with a weak D call TRBD2 (5 bases). Germline lookup yields CDR1 LGHNA and CDR2 YSLEER. The CDR3 extends over 13 amino acids. V gave up 1 base and J gave up 5 bases, with 9 bases separating them. This chain's CDR3 is CASSQGTRNEQYF. The CDR3 DNA follows: TGCGCCAGCAGCCAAGGTACTAGGAACGAGCAGTACTTC.

A few counts support this clonotype. This sequence joins TRBV2 and TRBJ2-1; 8 nucleotides agree with TRBD2. The junction had 11 bases not matched to a gene; V was cut back by 7 bases and J by 9 bases. Germline V gives CDR1 SNHLY, CDR2 FYNNEI. The CDR3 loop spans 14 amino acids. The CDR3 nucleotides read TGTGCCAGCACGGAGGGAGCGGGGGTGGGTGAGCAGTTCTTC. It translates to CASTEGAGVGEQFF.

The table lists this clonotype with a few counts. This chain connects TRBV7-1 to TRBJ2-3, with 9 bases aligning to TRBD1. Being an ORF, TRBV7-1 has a function that is uncertain. Trimming cost V 4 bases and J 0 bases; bases outside gene matches: 14. This CDR3 comprises 19 residues. CDR3 DNA: TGTGCCAGCAGCTGGGACAGGGCAGCGAGGATCCCTAGCACAGATACGCAGTATTTT. It is translated as CASSWDRAARIPSTDTQYF.

This clonotype has a count of ten or more. The chain carries TRBV6-1 and TRBJ1-3; D is unclear. The CDR3 totals 14 residues. Germline CDR1 reads MNHNS; CDR2 reads SASEGT. V lost 2 bases to trimming and J lost 0 bases, with 5 bases between them. The CDR3 sequence: CASSEFSSGNTIYF. The CDR3 DNA reads as TGTGCCAGCAGTGAATTTAGCTCTGGAAACACCATATATTTT.

The chain has TRBV11-2 and TRBJ1-1; D is possibly TRBD1 (6 bases). This CDR3 contains 15 residues. The V end was cut by 0 bases, the J end by 8 bases, with 16 bases between. The germline CDR1 and CDR2 sequences are SGHAT and FQNNGV. In DNA form, the CDR3 reads TGTGCCAGCAGCTTAGAACAGGGTTGGTTGTCGGAAGCTTTCTTT. This gives the protein CASSLEQGWLSEAFF.

The V and J genes are TRBV28 and TRBJ1-5; 7 bases fit TRBD1. Germline CDR1 is MDHEN and CDR2 is SYDVKM. CDR3 length equals 15 residues. The trim removed 7 bases at V and 0 bases at J, leaving 6 bases unmatched. The CDR3 spells CASIQGGNSNQPQHF. The CDR3, as DNA: TGTGCCAGCATCCAGGGGGGAAATAGCAATCAGCCCCAGCATTTT.

This clonotype was observed many times. The chain is built from TRBV7-2 and TRBJ2-3; TRBD1 is a possible D gene (5 bases). The CDR3 is made up of 12 amino acids. V was shortened by 5 bases and J by 5 bases, with 8 bases between the two germline ends. CDR1 is SGHTA and CDR2 is FQGNSA in the germline V gene. The CDR3 loop reads CASSPGLDTQYF. CDR3 DNA: TGTGCCAGCAGCCCAGGGTTAGATACGCAGTATTTT.

The gene calls are TRBV20-1 and TRBJ2-3; 8 bases fit TRBD1. V dropped 0 bases and J dropped 0; count of bases not matched to a gene: 8. Germline lookup yields CDR1 DFQATT and CDR2 SNEGSKA (reference sequence). The CDR3 consists of 17 residues. The CDR3 DNA sequence: TGCAGTGCTAGAGATGCACAGGGGGTAACTAGCACAGATACGCAGTATTTT. Protein product: CSARDAQGVTSTDTQYF.

This clonotype occurred a few times. Here the CDR3 DNA reads TGCAGTGCTAGAGAGGGCGCAGTCCGGACTCAGCCCCAGCATTTT. Amino acids: CSAREGAVRTQPQHF. The genes are TRBV20-1 and TRBJ1-5; no clear D. Germline lookup yields CDR1 DFQATT and CDR2 SNEGSKA (reference sequence). The CDR3 runs to 15 residues. Deletions cut 0 bases from V and 6 bases from J, with 15 bases between.

This clonotype appeared many times. The chain employs TRBV7-2 and TRBJ2-7; D possibly corresponds to TRBD1 (5 bases). Per the germline V gene, CDR1 is SGHTA and CDR2 is FQGNSA. The CDR3 has 12 amino acids. V lost 8 bases, J lost 3 bases, and 11 bases lay in between. The CDR3 bases are TGTGCCAGCGGGGCGGTGGTCTACGAGCAGTACTTC. Amino acids: CASGAVVYEQYF.